The 17 T cell receptor beta chains below come from one sample, sequenced in a study of shared clonotypes between healthy human individuals. Some clones are missing from TCRdb's copy, which holds only in-frame ones; the method was immunoSEQ multiplex PCR. This table holds 600,000 to 750,000 clones, 60% to 80% found once. The sample consisted of memory CD4+ T cells sorted from blood. Specified subset: CD45RA-negative fraction. These TCRs come from a woman aged 25 to 39 in good health.

The rearrangement links TRBV7-2 to TRBJ2-7; no clear D gene. Trimming stripped 3 bases from V and 6 bases from J, with 12 bases between. The CDR3 runs 13 residues. CDR1 and CDR2 (germline): SGHTA, FQGNSA. The CDR3 region has the DNA TGTGCCAGCAGCTTCTTTACCACCGGCGAGCAGTACTTC. Residues: CASSFFTTGEQYF.

This chain joins TRBV15 and TRBJ1-4, with 10 bases lining up with TRBD1. Germline CDR1 and CDR2: LNHNV and YYDKDF (reference sequence). The CDR3 totals 16 residues. V gave up 3 bases and J gave up 7 bases; unmatched junction bases: 8. CDR3 coding DNA: TGTGCCACCAGCAGGGACAGGGGGTATTTATTTGAAAAACTGTTTTTT. It encodes CATSRDRGYLFEKLFF.

The chain couples TRBV6-6 to TRBJ2-1, with 7 bases that match TRBD1. Germline V CDR1 and CDR2: MNHNY, SVGAGI (reference sequence). V was clipped by 7 bases and J by 2 bases; unmatched bases: 8. The CDR3 is made up of 15 amino acids. CDR3 sequence reads: CASNDQGEPYNEQFF. The CDR3 DNA reads as TGTGCCAGCAACGACCAGGGGGAGCCCTACAATGAGCAGTTCTTC.

This clone showed up just once. The rearrangement uses TRBV21-1 and TRBJ1-1. TRBV21-1 is assigned pseudogene status. This CDR3 comprises 16 residues. DNA for the CDR3: TGTGCCAGTACCCCCCTGGGGGGGCTAATGAACACTGAAGCTTTCTTT. Amino acids: CASTPLGGLMNTEAFF.

V and J are TRBV2 and TRBJ2-7; 8 bases fit TRBD1. The V gene's germline CDR1 is SNHLY and CDR2 FYNNEI. This CDR3 spans 14 amino acids. The junction had 10 bases not matched to a gene; V was cut back by 6 bases and J by 6 bases. The CDR3 sequence is CASSAPPQGGEQYF. The DNA for the CDR3 is TGTGCCAGCAGCGCCCCCCCACAGGGGGGCGAGCAGTACTTC.

Points on this clone: This specimen includes other DNA sequences encoding the same CDR3. The V call is TRBV4-1, the J call TRBJ1-3; 7 nucleotides match TRBD1. CDR3 size: 16 residues. Germline-derived CDR1 and CDR2 are MGHRA and YSYEKL. Losses at the gene ends were 1 base for V and 0 bases for J; bases not matched to a gene: 3. CDR3 sequence reads: CASSQGGTASGNTIYF. The CDR3 region has the DNA TGCGCCAGCAGCCAAGGTGGGACAGCCTCTGGAAACACCATATATTTT.

The chain recombines TRBV11-2 with TRBJ2-5; 9 nucleotides line up with TRBD2. The junction had 5 bases not matched to a gene; V was cut back by 1 base and J by 5 bases. In germline, CDR1 is SGHAT, CDR2 FQNNGV. The CDR3 length is 15 residues. The CDR3: CASSLAGTSYETQYF. CDR3 nucleotide sequence: TGTGCCAGCAGCTTAGCTGGGACTAGCTATGAGACCCAGTACTTC.

The V call is TRBV19, the J call TRBJ1-5, with 8 bases aligning to TRBD1. CDR1 LNHDA and CDR2 SQIVND come from the germline V gene (reference sequence). The V gene end was trimmed by 3 bases and the J gene end by 6 bases; junction bases not matched to a gene: 10. The CDR3 extends over 16 amino acids. The CDR3 sequence: CASSIFGQGDGQPQHF. The CDR3 DNA reads TGTGCCAGTAGTATTTTCGGACAGGGCGATGGTCAGCCCCAGCATTTT.

This clone was seen just once. This chain connects TRBV19 to TRBJ2-1; possible D gene TRBD2, 6 bases. CDR3 length: 15 residues. In germline, CDR1 is LNHDA, CDR2 SQIVND (reference sequence). Trimming shortened V by 4 bases and J by 7 bases, and 17 bases separated the two germline ends. For the CDR3, the DNA is TGTGCCAGTAGTAGACCCGCCGCGGGACGAAATGAGCAGTTCTTC. Encoded protein: CASSRPAAGRNEQFF.

The chain links TRBV9 to TRBJ2-7; TRBD1 agrees at 10 bases. V was pared by 2 bases and J by 3 bases, with 5 bases of the junction left unmatched. This CDR3 region has 15 residues. The germline gives CDR1 SGDLS, CDR2 YYNGEE. The CDR3 bases are TGTGCCAGCAGCGTGGGGACAGGGGTTCACTACGAGCAGTACTTC. Protein sequence: CASSVGTGVHYEQYF.

The chain uses TRBV7-2 and TRBJ2-1; the D gene is possibly TRBD2 (6 bases). Trimming pared 8 bases from V and 0 bases from J, leaving 8 bases between. This CDR3 is built from 13 residues. CDR1 is SGHTA, CDR2 FQGNSA, per germline. The CDR3 here is CASLSGSYNEQFF. In DNA form, the CDR3 reads TGTGCCAGCCTTAGCGGCTCCTACAATGAGCAGTTCTTC.

The chain recombines TRBV25-1 with TRBJ2-2; 9 nucleotides align to TRBD1. Losses at the gene ends were 6 bases for V and 7 bases for J; bases not matched to a gene: 9. The V gene's germline CDR1 is MGHDK and CDR2 SYGVNS. The CDR3 length is 15 residues. CDR3 sequence (DNA): TGTGCCAGCAGGTCAACAGGGGGCGCGATCGGGGAGCTGTTTTTT. Translation: CASRSTGGAIGELFF.

This rearrangement joins TRBV30 to TRBJ2-1, with D maybe TRBD2 (6 bases). V was trimmed by 4 bases and J by 2 bases, leaving 12 bases between them. In germline, CDR1 is GTSNPN, CDR2 SVGIG (reference sequence). The CDR3 is 14 amino acids. This CDR3 is CAWTRGNPYNEQFF. CDR3 coding DNA: TGTGCCTGGACTCGCGGGAACCCCTACAATGAGCAGTTCTTC.

The V gene is TRBV28, the J gene TRBJ1-1; D gene ambiguous. The CDR3 is made up of 15 amino acids. V was clipped by 4 bases and J by 4 bases, with 16 bases between them. Germline V gene sequence: CDR1 MDHEN, CDR2 SYDVKM. The CDR3 protein is CASSSTPVEGTEAFF. CDR3 bases: TGTGCCAGCAGTTCCACACCAGTGGAAGGCACTGAAGCTTTCTTT.

This clone was seen just once. This rearrangement joins TRBV5-1 to TRBJ1-1; D unresolved. The CDR3 is made up of 12 amino acids. V lost 5 bases to trimming and J lost 7 bases, with 12 bases between them. Germline CDR1 SGHRS, CDR2 YFSETQ. CDR3 in amino acids: CASSRAEIEAFF. The CDR3 DNA reads TGCGCCAGCAGTAGAGCAGAGATTGAAGCTTTCTTT.

The V and J genes are TRBV18 and TRBJ1-1, with a possible D match to TRBD1 (5 bases). V lost 3 bases to trimming and J lost 1 base, with 15 bases between them. Germline V gene sequence: CDR1 KGHSH, CDR2 LQKENI. The CDR3 sequence is 16 residues long. The CDR3: CASSPMGGDGNTEAFF. The CDR3 nucleotides are TGTGCCAGCTCACCGATGGGAGGGGATGGGAACACTGAAGCTTTCTTT. Filled out from reference TRBV18 and TRBJ1-1, the complete variable domain reads NAGVMQNPRHLVRRRGQEARLRCSPMKGHSHVYWYRQLPEEGLKFMVYLQKENIIDESGMPKERFSAEFPKEGPSILRIQQVVRGDSAAYFCASSPMGGDGNTEAFFGQGTRLTVV.

The chain couples TRBV5-6 to TRBJ1-2; D not certain. V lost 2 bases, J lost 8 bases, and 10 bases lay in between. This CDR3 has 12 residues. The germline gives CDR1 SGHDT, CDR2 YYEEEE. This CDR3 reads CASSFWQLGYTF. Here the CDR3 DNA reads TGTGCCAGCAGCTTTTGGCAGCTCGGCTACACCTTC.